Each of the 30 T cell receptor beta chains below was sequenced from the same sample in a study of T cells in pancreatic ductal adenocarcinoma. No neoadjuvant therapy was given to the selected pancreatic ductal adenocarcinoma patients before their surgery. Profiling relied on immunoSEQ multiplex PCR, and the TCRdb table lists in-frame clones only, not all of them. The sample lists 31,000 or so clones, around 90% occurring once. The source material was PBMCs. The receptor source for this set is a human donor with pancreatic ductal adenocarcinoma.

CDR3 protein: CASSLSRGRPNEKLFF. CDR3 nucleotides: TGTGCCAGCAGTTTAAGTAGAGGCAGACCTAATGAAAAACTGTTTTTT. This chain uses TRBV28 with TRBJ1-4; unclear D gene. Trimming removed 2 bases from V and 3 bases from J, with 13 bases in between. Germline CDR1 reads MDHEN; CDR2 reads SYDVKM. The CDR3 totals 16 residues. Using reference TRBV28 and TRBJ1-4 for the parts outside the CDR3, the full variable domain is DVKVTQSSRYLVKRTGEKVFLECVQDMDHENMFWYRQDPGLGLRLIYFSYDVKMKEKGDIPEGYSVSREKKERFSLILESASTNQTSMYLCASSLSRGRPNEKLFFGSGTQLSVL.

The V gene is TRBV28, the J gene TRBJ2-3, with 7 bases matching TRBD2. The CDR3 contains 17 residues. The ends lost 6 bases at V and 2 bases at J; junction bases unmatched: 14. Germline CDR1 and CDR2: MDHEN and SYDVKM. In nucleotides, the CDR3 is TGTGCCAGCAGACCTCTAGCGGCCCCCAGATTCACAGATACGCAGTATTTT. Protein product: CASRPLAAPRFTDTQYF.

The chain combines TRBV4-1 with TRBJ2-5; D gene ambiguous. Germline V lookup: CDR1 MGHRA, CDR2 YSYEKL. This CDR3 has 13 residues. V was cut by 3 bases and J by 0 bases, with 5 bases left in between. The CDR3 region has the DNA TGCGCCAGCAGCCACACAGACCAAGAGACCCAGTACTTC. As protein: CASSHTDQETQYF.

The rearrangement joins TRBV30 to TRBJ2-7, with a weak D call TRBD2 (7 bases). The CDR3 consists of 17 residues. The V end was cut by 3 bases, the J end by 2 bases, with 23 bases between. Germline V gene sequence: CDR1 GTSNPN, CDR2 SVGIG (reference sequence). CDR3 sequence (DNA): TGTGCCTGGAGATCCCTTCTGGGCATCGGGGGGCCCTACGAGCAGTACTTC. This gives the protein CAWRSLLGIGGPYEQYF.

This chain connects TRBV18 to TRBJ1-1; TRBD1 matches 9 bases. Germline V gene sequence: CDR1 KGHSH, CDR2 LQKENI. The CDR3 runs 16 residues. Trimming cost V 3 bases and J 1 base; bases outside gene matches: 6. CDR3 nucleotides: TGTGCCAGCTCACCCTGGACGGGACAGGGGAACACTGAAGCTTTCTTT. It specifies CASSPWTGQGNTEAFF.

The V and J genes are TRBV4-2 and TRBJ2-2; 12 nucleotides match TRBD2. CDR3 size: 16 residues. The V gene end was trimmed by 3 bases and the J gene end by 8 bases; junction bases not matched to a gene: 7. Looked up from germline, CDR1 is LGHNA and CDR2 is YNFKEQ. As DNA, the CDR3 is TGTGCCAGCAGCCAGGCCCGACTAGCGGGAGCTGGGGAGCTGTTTTTT. Protein product: CASSQARLAGAGELFF.

This clone was observed a few times. The V gene is TRBV5-1, the J gene TRBJ1-5, with D possibly TRBD1 on 5 matching bases. The CDR3 consists of 14 residues. Germline V CDR1 and CDR2: SGHRS, YFSETQ. V gave up 4 bases and J gave up 7 bases, with 15 bases separating them. CDR3 sequence: CASSPIPGSQPQHF. The CDR3 nucleotides read TGCGCCAGCAGCCCGATCCCAGGGAGCCAGCCCCAGCATTTT.

The chain links TRBV21-1 to TRBJ2-5; the table's D call TRBD2 went unverified against the DNA. TRBV21-1 is a recognized pseudogene. The CDR3 is 19 residues long. The CDR3 region is CASSKNRCLAGPYQETQYF. Here the CDR3 DNA reads TGTGCCAGCAGCAAAAATCGGTGTCTAGCGGGGCCGTACCAAGAGACCCAGTACTTC.

This clone has a handful of counts. The V gene is TRBV7-8, the J gene TRBJ1-1, with unresolved D. The germline V and J ends were trimmed by 5 bases and 1 base, with 11 bases remaining between them. This CDR3 contains 14 residues. Germline-derived CDR1 and CDR2 are SGHVS and FQNEAQ. CDR3 residues: CASSPLRANTEAFF. The CDR3 DNA sequence: TGTGCCAGCAGCCCATTAAGGGCGAACACTGAAGCTTTCTTT.

The chain is built from TRBV15 and TRBJ2-7; TRBD1 is a possible D gene (5 bases). This CDR3 comprises 16 residues. Deletions cut 0 bases from V and 0 bases from J, with 12 bases between. Germline loops: CDR1 LNHNV, CDR2 YYDKDF (reference sequence). The CDR3, as DNA: TGTGCCACCAGCAGAGATGGCTGGGGCAGCTCCTACGAGCAGTACTTC. Translating it yields CATSRDGWGSSYEQYF.

This rearrangement joins TRBV11-2 to TRBJ1-1, with D possibly TRBD1 on 6 matching bases. CDR3 length: 17 residues. Germline values: CDR1 SGHAT, CDR2 FQNNGV. V lost 2 bases to trimming and J lost 0 bases, with 16 bases between them. The CDR3 nucleotides are TGTGCCAGCAGCTTATTCAGGCAGGGGTCCATGAACACTGAAGCTTTCTTT. This translates into CASSLFRQGSMNTEAFF. The entire variable domain, with the rest obtained from reference TRBV11-2 and TRBJ1-1, is as follows: EAGVAQSPRYKIIEKRQSVAFWCNPISGHATLYWYQQILGQGPKLLIQFQNNGVVDDSQLPKDRFSAERLKGVDSTLKIQPAKLEDSAVYLCASSLFRQGSMNTEAFFGQGTRLTVV.

The chain recombines TRBV7-8 with TRBJ2-3; 7 bases line up with TRBD2. The junction had 8 bases not matched to a gene; V was cut back by 5 bases and J by 0 bases. Germline V gene data show CDR1 as SGHVS and CDR2 as FQNEAQ. The CDR3 sequence is 16 residues long. CDR3 loop: CASSARLADSTDTQYF. The CDR3 region has the DNA TGTGCCAGCAGCGCCCGTCTAGCGGATAGCACAGATACGCAGTATTTT.

The chain employs TRBV7-3 and TRBJ2-1; tentatively, D is TRBD2 (6 bases). Trimming shortened V by 3 bases and J by 6 bases, and 18 bases separated the two germline ends. CDR1 is SGHTA, CDR2 FQGTGA, per germline. This CDR3 is 16 amino acids long. CDR3 region: CASSFSGGMGGNEQFF. CDR3 sequence (DNA): TGTGCCAGCAGCTTCTCGGGCGGGATGGGAGGCAATGAGCAGTTCTTC.

V is TRBV7-9 and J is TRBJ1-4, with D maybe TRBD1 (6 bases). CDR1 and CDR2 from the germline V gene are SEHNR and FQNEAQ (reference sequence). Between the trimmed V and J ends, which lost 2 bases and 7 bases, there was a span of 8 bases. The CDR3 runs to 13 residues. CDR3 sequence (DNA): TGTGCCAGCAGCTTACAGGGGAGTGAAAAACTGTTTTTT. Amino acids: CASSLQGSEKLFF.

J is TRBJ2-1 and V is TRBV5-1; 7 positions agree with TRBD1. Germline-derived CDR1 and CDR2 are SGHRS and YFSETQ. The CDR3 length is 14 residues. The junction had 8 bases not matched to a gene; V was cut back by 2 bases and J by 9 bases. The CDR3 DNA sequence: TGCGCCAGCAGCTTAAGACAGGGCAAGGGTGAGCAGTTCTTC. It translates to CASSLRQGKGEQFF.

V is TRBV19 and J is TRBJ1-1; D may be TRBD1 (5 bases). V was clipped by 5 bases and J by 2 bases, with 12 bases between them. Germline V gives CDR1 LNHDA, CDR2 SQIVND (reference sequence). The CDR3 is 14 amino acids. CDR3 amino acids: CASSGPGGNTEAFF. CDR3 DNA sequence: TGTGCCAGTAGTGGGCCCGGGGGAAACACTGAAGCTTTCTTT.

J is TRBJ1-1 and V is TRBV4-3, with a weak D call TRBD1 (5 bases). CDR3 size: 16 residues. Germline V gives CDR1 LGHNA, CDR2 YSLEER. Trimming took 3 bases from V and 10 from J, leaving 24 bases between them. The CDR3 coding sequence is TGCGCCAGCAGCCAGGGTCGAACGGGACTTTTCTCTAGAGCTTTCTTT. This gives the protein CASSQGRTGLFSRAFF.

The chain is built from TRBV27 and TRBJ1-1, with D possibly matching TRBD1 (5 bases). Germline CDR1 MNHEY, CDR2 SMNVEV (reference sequence). This CDR3 is built from 13 residues. With 0 bases removed from V and 4 bases from J, the gap between germline ends came to 6 bases. The CDR3 region has the DNA TGTGCCAGCAGTTTATCTGGGGGCACTGAAGCTTTCTTT. Translated, it gives CASSLSGGTEAFF.

This clone occurred once. The chain combines TRBV13 with TRBJ1-6, with a possible D match to TRBD1 (6 bases). V was shortened by 3 bases and J by 5 bases, with 8 bases between the two germline ends. Germline V gene lookup returns CDR1 PRHDT and CDR2 FYEKMQ (reference sequence). The CDR3 has 14 amino acids. In DNA, the CDR3 is TGTGCCAGCAGCTTCGCAGGGGATAATTCACCCCTCCACTTT. Its translation: CASSFAGDNSPLHF.

Here the CDR3 reads CSAPSSYEQYF. The CDR3 region has the DNA TGCAGTGCTCCATCCTCCTACGAGCAGTACTTC. The chain joins TRBV20-1 to TRBJ2-7; D gene unclear. CDR3 length: 11 amino acids. V lost 5 bases, J lost 0 bases, and 5 bases lay in between. Germline CDR1 DFQATT, CDR2 SNEGSKA (reference sequence).

This clone was observed a handful of times. The chain uses TRBV19 and TRBJ1-2; possible D gene TRBD1, 5 bases. The CDR3 runs 15 residues. Germline values: CDR1 LNHDA, CDR2 SQIVND (reference sequence). With 0 bases removed from V and 6 bases from J, the gap between germline ends came to 14 bases. The CDR3 sequence: CASSIDLRGLDGYTF. Here the CDR3 DNA reads TGTGCCAGTAGTATAGATCTTCGGGGACTGGATGGCTACACCTTC.

The V and J genes are TRBV14 and TRBJ1-1; D not resolved. This CDR3 has 13 residues. Germline-derived CDR1 and CDR2 are SGHDN and FVKESK. The V end lost 0 bases, the J end lost 4 bases, and 6 bases lay between the germline ends. The CDR3 reads CASSQDISTEAFF. The CDR3 DNA reads TGTGCCAGCAGCCAAGATATAAGCACTGAAGCTTTCTTT.

The chain is built from TRBV4-2 and TRBJ2-7, with D maybe TRBD2 (6 bases). Per germline, CDR1 LGHNA and CDR2 YNFKEQ. Trimming left V 3 bases short and J 2 bases short, with 17 bases between. The CDR3 sequence is 16 residues long. For the CDR3, the DNA is TGTGCCAGCAGCCAGGCCTCGGGACTCAAGACCTACGAGCAGTACTTC. Its translation is CASSQASGLKTYEQYF.

V gene TRBV5-1 combines with J gene TRBJ2-3; D gene unclear. In germline, CDR1 is SGHRS, CDR2 YFSETQ. Trimming removed 0 bases at V and 4 bases at J, with 12 bases between. The CDR3 spans 15 residues. The CDR3 bases are TGCGCCAGCAGCTTGGGACTGAGACCCGCAGATACGCAGTATTTT. Translation gives CASSLGLRPADTQYF.

The chain is built from TRBV5-1 and TRBJ1-1; D perhaps matches TRBD1 (5 bases). The V gene lost 0 bases and the J gene lost 8 bases, with 11 bases spanning the gap. Per the germline V gene, CDR1 is SGHRS and CDR2 is YFSETQ. The CDR3 sequence is 13 residues long. The CDR3 here is CASSLGAPGEAFF. The DNA of the CDR3 is TGCGCCAGCAGCTTGGGTGCCCCAGGGGAAGCTTTCTTT.

CDR3 sequence reads: CASSSQGWDGYTF. CDR3 nucleotide sequence: TGTGCCAGCAGCTCACAGGGTTGGGATGGCTACACCTTC. The genes are TRBV4-2 and TRBJ1-2; possibly TRBD1 for D (6 bases). The CDR3 is 13 residues long. Trimming removed 5 bases from V and 6 bases from J, with 13 bases in between. Looked up from germline, CDR1 is LGHNA and CDR2 is YNFKEQ.

This sequence joins TRBV7-3 and TRBJ2-2; 11 bases agree with TRBD2. V shed 2 bases, J shed 8 bases, and the junction held 7 bases outside the gene matches. This CDR3 is built from 16 residues. Germline CDR1 is SGHTA and CDR2 is FQGTGA. This CDR3 reads CASSLLAGGPGGELFF. DNA for the CDR3: TGTGCCAGCAGCTTACTAGCGGGAGGTCCGGGTGGGGAGCTGTTTTTT. The full variable domain, its missing parts supplied by reference TRBV7-3 and TRBJ2-2, is GAGVSQTPSNKVTEKGKYVELRCDPISGHTALYWYRQSLGQGPEFLIYFQGTGAADDSGLPNDRFFAVRPEGSVSTLKIQRTERGDSAVYLCASSLLAGGPGGELFFGEGSRLTVL.

The rearrangement uses TRBV10-3 and TRBJ2-7; no clear D gene. V gave up 8 bases and J gave up 0 bases, with 14 bases separating them. Germline V gene lookup returns CDR1 ENHRY and CDR2 SYGVKD. This CDR3 is built from 14 residues. Here the CDR3 DNA reads TGTGCCATCCCCTCCCCACATTACTCCTACGAGCAGTACTTC. Residues: CAIPSPHYSYEQYF.

The V and J genes are TRBV18 and TRBJ1-3, with TRBD1 matching 7 bases. The CDR3 spans 19 residues. Germline V gene lookup returns CDR1 KGHSH and CDR2 LQKENI. The V segment lost 3 bases and the J segment 0 bases; nucleotides outside the gene matches: 14. The DNA of the CDR3 is TGTGCCAGCTCACCCCCTAACCGGGTCGGACAGGCCTCTGGAAACACCATATATTTT. It translates to CASSPPNRVGQASGNTIYF. Combining the CDR3 with reference TRBV18 and TRBJ1-3 gives the whole variable domain NAGVMQNPRHLVRRRGQEARLRCSPMKGHSHVYWYRQLPEEGLKFMVYLQKENIIDESGMPKERFSAEFPKEGPSILRIQQVVRGDSAAYFCASSPPNRVGQASGNTIYFGEGSWLTVV.

The chain couples TRBV14 to TRBJ1-4; TRBD1 is a possible D gene (5 bases). The CDR3 runs 15 residues. From germline, CDR1 is SGHDN and CDR2 FVKESK. V was shortened by 6 bases and J by 2 bases, with 13 bases between the two germline ends. The CDR3 DNA follows: TGTGCCAGCAGTTCGGGGGGGACCACTAATGAAAAACTGTTTTTT. As protein: CASSSGGTTNEKLFF.